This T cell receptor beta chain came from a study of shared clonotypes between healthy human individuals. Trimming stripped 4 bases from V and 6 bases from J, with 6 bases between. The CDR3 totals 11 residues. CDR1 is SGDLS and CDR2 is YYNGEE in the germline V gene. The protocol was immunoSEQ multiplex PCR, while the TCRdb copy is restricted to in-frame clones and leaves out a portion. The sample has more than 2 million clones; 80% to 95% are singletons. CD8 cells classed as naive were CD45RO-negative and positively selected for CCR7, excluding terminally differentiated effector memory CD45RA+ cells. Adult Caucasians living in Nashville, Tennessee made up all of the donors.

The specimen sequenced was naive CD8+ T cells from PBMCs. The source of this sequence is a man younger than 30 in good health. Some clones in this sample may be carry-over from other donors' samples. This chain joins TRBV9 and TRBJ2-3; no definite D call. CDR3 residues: CASSSMDTQYF. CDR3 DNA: TGTGCCAGCAGCTCAATGGATACGCAGTATTTT.